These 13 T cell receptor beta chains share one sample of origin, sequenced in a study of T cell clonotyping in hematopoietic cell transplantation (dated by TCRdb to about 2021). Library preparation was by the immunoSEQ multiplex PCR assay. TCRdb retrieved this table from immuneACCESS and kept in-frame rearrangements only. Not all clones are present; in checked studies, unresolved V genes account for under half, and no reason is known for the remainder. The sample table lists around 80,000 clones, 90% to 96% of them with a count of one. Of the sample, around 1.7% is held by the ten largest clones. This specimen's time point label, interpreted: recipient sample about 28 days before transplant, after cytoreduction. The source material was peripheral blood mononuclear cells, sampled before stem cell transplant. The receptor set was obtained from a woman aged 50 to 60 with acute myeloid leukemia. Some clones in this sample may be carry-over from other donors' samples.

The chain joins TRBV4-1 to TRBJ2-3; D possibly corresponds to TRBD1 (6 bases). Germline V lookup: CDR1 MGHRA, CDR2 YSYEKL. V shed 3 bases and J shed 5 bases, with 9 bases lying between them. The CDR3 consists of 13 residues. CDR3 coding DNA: TGCGCCAGCAGCCAGTACAGGGTAGATACGCAGTATTTT. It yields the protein CASSQYRVDTQYF.

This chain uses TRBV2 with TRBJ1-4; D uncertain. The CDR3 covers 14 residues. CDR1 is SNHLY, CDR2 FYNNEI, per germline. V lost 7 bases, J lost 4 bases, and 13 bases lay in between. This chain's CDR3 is CASTLTSVNEKLFF. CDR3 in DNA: TGTGCCAGCACCCTTACTTCGGTTAATGAAAAACTGTTTTTT.

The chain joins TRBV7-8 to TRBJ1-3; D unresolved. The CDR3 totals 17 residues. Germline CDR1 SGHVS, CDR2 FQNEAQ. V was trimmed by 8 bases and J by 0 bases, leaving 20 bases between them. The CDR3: CASGIFLVARSGNTIYF. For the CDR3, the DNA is TGTGCCAGCGGGATATTCTTGGTGGCCCGCTCTGGAAACACCATATATTTT.

The CDR3 region is CASSFPLQGLRGEQYF. As DNA, the CDR3 is TGTGCCAGCAGCTTCCCCTTACAGGGCCTAAGGGGGGAGCAGTACTTC. J is TRBJ2-7 and V is TRBV7-2; tentative D call: TRBD1 (6 bases). Germline-derived CDR1 and CDR2 are SGHTA and FQGNSA. Trimming took off 3 bases at V and 7 bases at J, with 22 bases between the two ends. There are 16 residues in the CDR3.

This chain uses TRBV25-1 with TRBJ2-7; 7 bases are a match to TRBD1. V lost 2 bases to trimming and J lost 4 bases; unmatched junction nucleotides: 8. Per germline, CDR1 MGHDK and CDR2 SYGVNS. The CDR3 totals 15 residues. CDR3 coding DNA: TGTGCCAGCAGTGAAAGACGCGGCAGGGGGTACGAGCAGTACTTC. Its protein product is CASSERRGRGYEQYF.

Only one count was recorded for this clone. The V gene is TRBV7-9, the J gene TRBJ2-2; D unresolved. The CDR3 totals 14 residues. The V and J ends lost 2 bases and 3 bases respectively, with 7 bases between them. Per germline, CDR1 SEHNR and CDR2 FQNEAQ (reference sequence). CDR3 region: CASSLSRDTGELFF. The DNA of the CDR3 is TGTGCCAGCAGCTTATCCCGGGACACCGGGGAGCTGTTTTTT.

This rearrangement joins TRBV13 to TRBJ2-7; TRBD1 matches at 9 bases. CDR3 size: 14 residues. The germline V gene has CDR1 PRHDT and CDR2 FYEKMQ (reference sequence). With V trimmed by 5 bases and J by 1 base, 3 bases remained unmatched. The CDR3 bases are TGTGCCAGCAGCAACAGGGGGCCTTCCTACGAGCAGTACTTC. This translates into CASSNRGPSYEQYF.

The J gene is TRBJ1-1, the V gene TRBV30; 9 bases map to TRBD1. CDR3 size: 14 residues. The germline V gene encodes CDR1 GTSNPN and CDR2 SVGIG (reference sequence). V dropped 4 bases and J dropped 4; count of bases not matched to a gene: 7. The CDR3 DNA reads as TGTGCCTGGACCACACAGGGGGCGAGCACTGAAGCTTTCTTT. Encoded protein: CAWTTQGASTEAFF.

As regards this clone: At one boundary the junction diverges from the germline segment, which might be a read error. The CDR3 sequence is CASSLVASGGAGETQYF. CDR3 bases: TGTGCTAGCAGCTTAGTTGCTAGCGGGGGGGCCGGGGAGACCCAGTACTTC. The gene calls are TRBV7-7 and TRBJ2-5; 12 bases are shared with TRBD2. The CDR3 totals 17 residues. CDR1 and CDR2 from the germline V gene are SSHAT and FNYEAQ (reference sequence).

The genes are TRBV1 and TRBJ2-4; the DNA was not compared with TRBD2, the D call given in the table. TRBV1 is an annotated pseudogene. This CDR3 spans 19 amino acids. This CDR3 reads CTSSQEFGSLDLAKNIQYF. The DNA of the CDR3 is TGCACCAGCAGCCAAGAATTCGGCAGTTTAGACTTAGCCAAAAACATTCAGTACTTC.

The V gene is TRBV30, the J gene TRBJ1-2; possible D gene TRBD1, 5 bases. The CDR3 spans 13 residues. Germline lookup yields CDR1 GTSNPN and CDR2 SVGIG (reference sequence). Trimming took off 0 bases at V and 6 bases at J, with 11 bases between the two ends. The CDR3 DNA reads TGTGCCTGGAGTGTAGGGGCTGGGGATGGCTACACCTTC. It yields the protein CAWSVGAGDGYTF.

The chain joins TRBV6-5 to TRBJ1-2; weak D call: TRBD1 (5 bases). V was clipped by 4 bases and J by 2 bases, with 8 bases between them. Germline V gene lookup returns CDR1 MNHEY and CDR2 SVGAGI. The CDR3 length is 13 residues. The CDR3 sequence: CASSFDRNYGYTF. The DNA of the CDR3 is TGTGCCAGCAGTTTCGACAGAAACTATGGCTACACCTTC.

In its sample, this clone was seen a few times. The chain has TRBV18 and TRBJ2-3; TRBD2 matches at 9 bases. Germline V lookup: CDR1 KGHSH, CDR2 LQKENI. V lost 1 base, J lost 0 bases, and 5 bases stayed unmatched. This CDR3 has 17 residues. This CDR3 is CASSPRRLAESTDTQYF. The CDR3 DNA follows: TGTGCCAGCTCACCACGGAGACTAGCGGAAAGCACAGATACGCAGTATTTT.